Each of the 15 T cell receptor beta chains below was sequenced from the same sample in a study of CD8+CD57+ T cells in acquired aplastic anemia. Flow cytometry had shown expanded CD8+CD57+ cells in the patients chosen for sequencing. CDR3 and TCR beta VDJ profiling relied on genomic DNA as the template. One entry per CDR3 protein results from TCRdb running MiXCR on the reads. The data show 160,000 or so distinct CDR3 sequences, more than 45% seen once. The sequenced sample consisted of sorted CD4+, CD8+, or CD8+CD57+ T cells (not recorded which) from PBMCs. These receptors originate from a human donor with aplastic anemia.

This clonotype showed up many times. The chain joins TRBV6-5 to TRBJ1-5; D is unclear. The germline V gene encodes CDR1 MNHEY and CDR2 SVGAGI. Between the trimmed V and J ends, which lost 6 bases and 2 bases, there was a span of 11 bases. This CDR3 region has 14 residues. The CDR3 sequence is CASRSGVGNQPQHF. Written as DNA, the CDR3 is TGTGCCAGCAGGTCAGGCGTAGGCAATCAGCCCCAGCATTTT.

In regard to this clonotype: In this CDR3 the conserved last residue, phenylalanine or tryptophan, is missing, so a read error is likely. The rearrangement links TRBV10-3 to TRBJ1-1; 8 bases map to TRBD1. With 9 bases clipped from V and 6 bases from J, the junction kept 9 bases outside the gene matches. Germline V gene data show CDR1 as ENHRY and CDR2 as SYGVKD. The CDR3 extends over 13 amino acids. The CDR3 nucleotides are TGTGCCATGAGGGGACAGGCTTGGTCTGAAGCTTTCCTT. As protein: CAMRGQAWSEAFL.

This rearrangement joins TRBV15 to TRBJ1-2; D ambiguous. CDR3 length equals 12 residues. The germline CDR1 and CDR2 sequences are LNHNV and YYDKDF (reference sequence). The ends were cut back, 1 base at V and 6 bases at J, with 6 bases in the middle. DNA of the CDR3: TGTGCCACCAGCAGAGGGCAGGATGGCTACACCTTC. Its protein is CATSRGQDGYTF.

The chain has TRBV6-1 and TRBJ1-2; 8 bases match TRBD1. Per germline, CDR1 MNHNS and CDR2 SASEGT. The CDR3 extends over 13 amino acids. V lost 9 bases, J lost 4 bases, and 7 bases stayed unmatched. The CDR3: CASRAGGIYGYTF. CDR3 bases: TGTGCCAGTCGGGCAGGGGGCATCTATGGCTACACCTTC.

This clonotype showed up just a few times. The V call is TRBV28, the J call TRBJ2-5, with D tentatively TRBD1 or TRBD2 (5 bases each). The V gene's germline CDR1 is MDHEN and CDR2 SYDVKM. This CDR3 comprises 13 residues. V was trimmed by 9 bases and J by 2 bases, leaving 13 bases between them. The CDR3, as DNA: TGTGCCAGTACTCTTGGGGGTCAAGAGACCCAGTACTTC. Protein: CASTLGGQETQYF.

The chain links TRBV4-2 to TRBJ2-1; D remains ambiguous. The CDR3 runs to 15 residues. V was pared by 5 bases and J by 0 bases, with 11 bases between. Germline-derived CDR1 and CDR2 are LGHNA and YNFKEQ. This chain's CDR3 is CASSKGESSYNEQFF. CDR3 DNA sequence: TGTGCCAGCAGCAAAGGAGAGAGCTCCTACAATGAGCAGTTCTTC.

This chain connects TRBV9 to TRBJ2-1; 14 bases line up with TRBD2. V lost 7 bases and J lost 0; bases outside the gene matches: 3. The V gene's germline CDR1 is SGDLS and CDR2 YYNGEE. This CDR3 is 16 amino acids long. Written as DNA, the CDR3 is TGTGCCAGCCGCGGGACTAGCGGGAGCTCCTACAATGAGCAGTTCTTC. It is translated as CASRGTSGSSYNEQFF.

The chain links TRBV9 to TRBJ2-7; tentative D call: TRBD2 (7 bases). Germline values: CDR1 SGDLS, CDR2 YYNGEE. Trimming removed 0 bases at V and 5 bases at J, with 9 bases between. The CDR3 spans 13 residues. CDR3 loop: CASSVGGGDEQYF. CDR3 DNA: TGTGCCAGCAGCGTAGGGGGGGGCGACGAGCAGTACTTC.

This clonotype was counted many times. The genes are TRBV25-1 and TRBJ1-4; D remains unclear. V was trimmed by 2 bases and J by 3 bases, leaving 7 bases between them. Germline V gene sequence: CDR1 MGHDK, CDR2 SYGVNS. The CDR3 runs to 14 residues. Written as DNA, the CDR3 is TGTGCCAGCAGTGAACTTTCGGCTAATGAAAAACTGTTTTTT. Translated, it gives CASSELSANEKLFF.

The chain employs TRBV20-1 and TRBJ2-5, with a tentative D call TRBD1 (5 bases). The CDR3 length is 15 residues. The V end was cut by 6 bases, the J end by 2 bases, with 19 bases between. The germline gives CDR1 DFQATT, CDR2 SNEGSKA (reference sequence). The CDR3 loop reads CSALSPTDTQETQYF. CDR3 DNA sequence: TGCAGTGCCCTATCCCCGACAGATACTCAAGAGACCCAGTACTTC.

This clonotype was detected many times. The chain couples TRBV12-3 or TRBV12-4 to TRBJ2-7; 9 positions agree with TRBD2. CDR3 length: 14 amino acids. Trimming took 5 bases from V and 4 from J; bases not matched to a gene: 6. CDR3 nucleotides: TGTGCCAGCAGTGCTAGCGGGGTCTTTTACGAGCAGTACTTC. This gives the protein CASSASGVFYEQYF.

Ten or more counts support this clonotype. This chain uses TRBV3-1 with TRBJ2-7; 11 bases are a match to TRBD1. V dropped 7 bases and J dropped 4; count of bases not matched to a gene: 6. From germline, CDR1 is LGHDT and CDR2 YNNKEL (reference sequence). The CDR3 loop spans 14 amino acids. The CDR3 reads CASTRTGGQYEQYF. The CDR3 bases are TGTGCCAGCACGAGGACAGGGGGCCAGTACGAGCAGTACTTC.

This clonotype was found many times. The CDR3 nucleotides are TGTGCCAGCAGTGAGGAAGGAACTGGGGCCAACGTCCTGACTTTC. Translated: CASSEEGTGANVLTF. The chain recombines TRBV2 with TRBJ2-6, with no clear D. Looked up from germline, CDR1 is SNHLY and CDR2 is FYNNEI. This CDR3 spans 15 amino acids. The V end lost 3 bases, the J end lost 2 bases, and 8 bases lay between the germline ends.

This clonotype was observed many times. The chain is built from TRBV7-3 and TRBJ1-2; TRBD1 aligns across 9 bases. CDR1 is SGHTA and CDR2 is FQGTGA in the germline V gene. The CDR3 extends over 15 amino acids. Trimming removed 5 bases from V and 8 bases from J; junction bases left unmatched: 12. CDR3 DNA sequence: TGTGCCAGCAGCCCCGGACAGGGGTATTCGGCCGGCTACACCTTC. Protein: CASSPGQGYSAGYTF.

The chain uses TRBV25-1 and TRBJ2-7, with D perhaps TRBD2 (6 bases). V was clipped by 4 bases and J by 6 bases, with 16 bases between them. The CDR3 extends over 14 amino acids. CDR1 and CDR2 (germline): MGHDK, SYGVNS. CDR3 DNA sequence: TGTGCCAGCAGTGGTAATGTCGGGAGTATCGAGCAGTACTTC. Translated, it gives CASSGNVGSIEQYF.